These 29 T cell receptor beta chains were sequenced from one sample in a study of cytomegalovirus exposure and HLA in healthy donors. Primers included in the PCR were 60 Vbeta and 13 Jbeta primers. Profiling relied on immunoSEQ multiplex PCR, and the TCRdb table lists in-frame clones only, not all of them. The table lists around 110,000 clones, roughly 70% of them singletons. The sequenced material came from PBMCs. The receptors were gathered from a woman aged 40 to 50 in good health and CMV-seropositive.

The chain joins TRBV6-1 to TRBJ1-4; TRBD1 matches 7 bases. The CDR3 has 13 residues. CDR1 and CDR2 (germline): MNHNS, SASEGT. V was pared by 4 bases and J by 5 bases, with 1 base of the junction left unmatched. As DNA, the CDR3 is TGTGCCAGCAGTGTGGACAGGAATGAAAAACTGTTTTTT. Protein sequence: CASSVDRNEKLFF.

The V gene is TRBV2, the J gene TRBJ2-3; possible D gene TRBD1, 5 bases. Trimming stripped 10 bases from V and 5 bases from J, with 16 bases between. In germline, CDR1 is SNHLY, CDR2 FYNNEI. The CDR3 contains 13 residues. CDR3 amino acids: CATGHSARDTQYF. The DNA for the CDR3 is TGTGCCACCGGACACTCGGCACGAGATACGCAGTATTTT. The full variable domain, in which reference TRBV2 and TRBJ2-3 provide the parts outside the CDR3, is EPEVTQTPSHQVTQMGQEVILRCVPISNHLYFYWYRQILGQKVEFLVSFYNNEISEKSEIFDDQFSVERPDGSNFTLKIRSTKLEDSAMYFCATGHSARDTQYFGPGTRLTVL.

The chain combines TRBV4-1 with TRBJ1-5; D not certain. The CDR3 has 13 residues. From germline, CDR1 is MGHRA and CDR2 YSYEKL. The V gene lost 7 bases and the J gene lost 3 bases, with 10 bases spanning the gap. CDR3 amino acids: CASTGGPNQPQHF. In DNA form, the CDR3 reads TGCGCCAGCACCGGCGGTCCCAATCAGCCCCAGCATTTT.

The chain is built from TRBV4-2 and TRBJ2-1; 10 bases line up with TRBD1. The trim removed 4 bases at V and 5 bases at J, leaving 5 bases unmatched. Per the germline V gene, CDR1 is LGHNA and CDR2 is YNFKEQ. There are 15 residues in the CDR3. CDR3 DNA: TGTGCCAGCAGCCGAGGACAGGGGGGCGACAATGAGCAGTTCTTC. Translated, it gives CASSRGQGGDNEQFF.

This clone came up a few times. The chain combines TRBV10-2 with TRBJ1-4, with 9 bases matching TRBD1. Trimming took 3 bases from V and 6 from J; bases not matched to a gene: 2. The germline CDR1 and CDR2 sequences are WSHSY and SAAADI. The CDR3 totals 14 residues. The CDR3 sequence: CASSDTGGDEKLFF. CDR3 nucleotides: TGCGCCAGCAGTGATACAGGGGGCGATGAAAAACTGTTTTTT.

This clone was seen a few times. The chain employs TRBV10-3 and TRBJ1-1; D possibly corresponds to TRBD1 (5 bases). V was clipped by 4 bases and J by 1 base, with 10 bases between them. The CDR3 is 14 amino acids. Germline V gene data show CDR1 as ENHRY and CDR2 as SYGVKD. As DNA, the CDR3 is TGTGCCATCAGTGGGGGCTTCTCGAACACTGAAGCTTTCTTT. This codes for CAISGGFSNTEAFF.

This clone was observed a handful of times. One junction end disagrees with the germline gene, perhaps due to a read error. The chain carries TRBV7-2 and TRBJ2-3; weak D call: TRBD2 (6 bases). This CDR3 is built from 15 residues. Germline values: CDR1 SGHTA, CDR2 FQGNSA. The CDR3 protein is CANSPGTSSTDTQYF. The CDR3, as DNA: TGTGCCAACAGCCCCGGGACTTCGAGCACAGATACGCAGTATTTT.

In nucleotides, the CDR3 is TGTGCCAGCAGCTTAATGGCCAACACAGATACGCAGTATTTT. Its protein is CASSLMANTDTQYF. This chain uses TRBV7-2 with TRBJ2-3; no reliable D call. Trimming pared 2 bases from V and 2 bases from J, leaving 8 bases between. CDR1 and CDR2 (germline): SGHTA, FQGNSA. The CDR3 sequence is 14 residues long.

This chain links TRBV30 with TRBJ2-7; 7 bases align to TRBD1. The V gene's germline CDR1 is GTSNPN and CDR2 SVGIG (reference sequence). The length of the CDR3 is 13 residues. The trim removed 7 bases at V and 5 bases at J, leaving 11 bases unmatched. The CDR3 region is CAFRDSVPHEQYF. CDR3 sequence (DNA): TGTGCCTTCCGGGACAGCGTTCCTCACGAGCAGTACTTC.

This clone came up a few times. V usage is TRBV29-1 and J usage is TRBJ1-1, with TRBD1 matching 12 bases. The V gene's germline CDR1 is SQVTM and CDR2 ANQGSEA. The ends lost 6 bases at V and 10 bases at J; junction bases unmatched: 18. This CDR3 spans 16 amino acids. CDR3 bases: TGCAGCGTGGTTTCAGGGACAGGGGGCGCCGGGGCCGGAGCTTTCTTT. It specifies CSVVSGTGGAGAGAFF. Filled out from reference TRBV29-1 and TRBJ1-1, the complete variable domain reads SAVISQKPSRDICQRGTSLTIQCQVDSQVTMMFWYRQQPGQSLTLIATANQGSEATYESGFVIDKFPISRPNLTFSTLTVSNMSPEDSSIYLCSVVSGTGGAGAGAFFGQGTRLTVV.

This rearrangement joins TRBV9 to TRBJ2-7; the match to TRBD2 covers 8 bases. In germline, CDR1 is SGDLS, CDR2 YYNGEE. V was pared by 3 bases and J by 2 bases, with 16 bases of the junction left unmatched. There are 18 residues in the CDR3. The DNA of the CDR3 is TGTGCCAGCAGCGATAGACCGATAAGCGGGGGAAGTCCCTACGAGCAGTACTTC. Translated, it gives CASSDRPISGGSPYEQYF. Together with reference TRBV9 and TRBJ2-7, the CDR3 gives the full variable domain: DSGVTQTPKHLITATGQRVTLRCSPRSGDLSVYWYQQSLDQGLQFLIQYYNGEERAKGNILERFSAQQFPDLHSELNLSSLELGDSALYFCASSDRPISGGSPYEQYFGPGTRLTVT.

Only a few counts were recorded for this clone. This sequence joins TRBV18 and TRBJ2-7, with 7 positions matching TRBD1. The CDR3 extends over 14 amino acids. CDR1 and CDR2 (germline): KGHSH, LQKENI. Trimming cost V 2 bases and J 2 bases; bases outside gene matches: 3. CDR3 coding DNA: TGTGCCAGCTCACCAGGGACAGATACCTACGAGCAGTACTTC. Residues: CASSPGTDTYEQYF. The full variable domain, in which reference TRBV18 and TRBJ2-7 provide the parts outside the CDR3, is NAGVMQNPRHLVRRRGQEARLRCSPMKGHSHVYWYRQLPEEGLKFMVYLQKENIIDESGMPKERFSAEFPKEGPSILRIQQVVRGDSAAYFCASSPGTDTYEQYFGPGTRLTVT.

This sequence joins TRBV7-9 and TRBJ2-1; 7 bases are a match to TRBD1. CDR3 length: 12 amino acids. J lost 12 bases, V lost 6 bases, and 8 bases had no gene match. Germline-derived CDR1 and CDR2 are SEHNR and FQNEAQ (reference sequence). The CDR3, as DNA: TGTGCCAGCAGTAGGGACAGCAATCGGCAGTTCTTC. Translation: CASSRDSNRQFF.

CDR3 coding DNA: TGTGCCAGCAGCTACCCCGGGACAGCGAACACTGAAGCTTTCTTT. It encodes CASSYPGTANTEAFF. The chain is built from TRBV7-8 and TRBJ1-1, with 7 bases identical to TRBD1. V lost 4 bases to trimming and J lost 1 base; unmatched junction nucleotides: 6. Germline assignment: CDR1 SGHVS and CDR2 FQNEAQ. CDR3 length equals 15 residues.

The chain combines TRBV4-2 with TRBJ2-1; D is unclear. Germline values: CDR1 LGHNA, CDR2 YNFKEQ. This CDR3 is 14 amino acids long. Trimming cost V 1 base and J 4 bases, with 8 bases left between them. The chain's CDR3 is CASSQGSQYNEQFF. Here the CDR3 DNA reads TGTGCCAGCAGCCAAGGCTCCCAGTACAATGAGCAGTTCTTC.

The gene calls are TRBV5-1 and TRBJ2-1, with 11 bases that match TRBD2. The CDR3 is made up of 17 amino acids. Trimming removed 0 bases from V and 2 bases from J; junction bases left unmatched: 4. The germline CDR1 and CDR2 sequences are SGHRS and YFSETQ. CDR3 DNA sequence: TGCGCCAGCAGCTTGGCTAGTAGCGGGGGGGCCTACAATGAGCAGTTCTTC. Translation gives CASSLASSGGAYNEQFF.

V is TRBV19 and J is TRBJ1-5; 7 bases line up with TRBD1. Germline trimming cut 5 bases from V and 5 bases from J; bases unmatched to any gene: 6. Germline V gene sequence: CDR1 LNHDA, CDR2 SQIVND (reference sequence). The CDR3 covers 14 residues. The CDR3 nucleotides are TGTGCCAGTAGTCTGCGACAGGGCTATCAGCCCCAGCATTTT. Protein: CASSLRQGYQPQHF. Drawing the rest from reference TRBV19 and TRBJ1-5, the complete variable domain is DGGITQSPKYLFRKEGQNVTLSCEQNLNHDAMYWYRQDPGQGLRLIYYSQIVNDFQKGDIAEGYSVSREKKESFPLTVTSAQKNPTAFYLCASSLRQGYQPQHFGDGTRLSIL.

V is TRBV9 and J is TRBJ1-6, with D perhaps matching TRBD1 (6 bases). Trimming removed 5 bases at V and 5 bases at J, with 11 bases between. The CDR3 loop spans 14 amino acids. Germline lookup yields CDR1 SGDLS and CDR2 YYNGEE. For the CDR3, the DNA is TGTGCCAGCAGTGAGGGGGTTAATAATTCACCCCTCCACTTT. As protein: CASSEGVNNSPLHF.

The chain has TRBV15 and TRBJ2-7, with 7 nucleotides matching TRBD2. Germline V CDR1 and CDR2: LNHNV, YYDKDF (reference sequence). V lost 0 bases and J lost 4; bases outside the gene matches: 6. The CDR3 contains 15 residues. The CDR3 DNA follows: TGTGCCACCAGCAGAGAAAAAGGCGGGGGATACGAGCAGTACTTC. Translating it yields CATSREKGGGYEQYF.

V and J are TRBV7-2 and TRBJ1-1; unclear D gene. V was pared by 1 base and J by 11 bases, with 11 bases between. Germline loops: CDR1 SGHTA, CDR2 FQGNSA. The CDR3 contains 12 residues. CDR3: CASSLGLGEAFF. As DNA, the CDR3 is TGTGCCAGCAGCTTAGGCCTTGGTGAGGCTTTCTTT.

V gene TRBV6-5 combines with J gene TRBJ2-7, with TRBD1 identical over 8 bases. After removal of 6 bases from V and 2 bases from J, the junction contained 9 bases not matched to a gene. Germline lookup yields CDR1 MNHEY and CDR2 SVGAGI. CDR3 length equals 15 residues. The CDR3 nucleotides read TGTGCCAGCAGCAAGACAGGGGTAATAGCCTACGAGCAGTACTTC. Its protein product is CASSKTGVIAYEQYF.

This chain links TRBV7-9 with TRBJ1-4; the D gene is possibly TRBD1 (6 bases). The germline V gene encodes CDR1 SEHNR and CDR2 FQNEAQ (reference sequence). This CDR3 comprises 16 residues. With 0 bases removed from V and 7 bases from J, the gap between germline ends came to 15 bases. CDR3 coding DNA: TGTGCCAGCAGCTTAGCGACCACAGGGTTATTTGAAAAACTGTTTTTT. Amino acid sequence: CASSLATTGLFEKLFF. The entire variable domain, with the rest obtained from reference TRBV7-9 and TRBJ1-4, is as follows: DTGVSQNPRHKITKRGQNVTFRCDPISEHNRLYWYRQTLGQGPEFLTYFQNEAQLEKSRLLSDRFSAERPKGSFSTLEIQRTEQGDSAMYLCASSLATTGLFEKLFFGSGTQLSVL.

This clone was observed a handful of times. V usage is TRBV6-1 and J usage is TRBJ1-4; weak D call: TRBD1 (5 bases). The CDR3 runs 14 residues. V dropped 8 bases and J dropped 0 bases, with 10 bases sitting between them. CDR1 and CDR2 (germline): MNHNS, SASEGT. The CDR3 DNA reads as TGTGCCAGCGGTCGACAGACAACTAATGAAAAACTGTTTTTT. It encodes CASGRQTTNEKLFF.

This chain connects TRBV11-2 to TRBJ1-2; TRBD1 aligns across 7 bases. Germline V gene lookup returns CDR1 SGHAT and CDR2 FQNNGV. Unmatched junction bases numbered 4, after V lost 1 base and J lost 2 bases. This CDR3 comprises 15 residues. The CDR3 region is CASSLGRQGNYGYTF. The CDR3 DNA reads as TGTGCCAGCAGCTTAGGTCGACAGGGCAACTATGGCTACACCTTC.

The V call is TRBV4-1, the J call TRBJ1-1, with D maybe TRBD1 (5 bases). V dropped 6 bases and J dropped 2 bases, with 16 bases sitting between them. This CDR3 spans 15 amino acids. The V gene's germline CDR1 is MGHRA and CDR2 YSYEKL. CDR3 DNA: TGCGCCAGCAGTCAAAAGCCACAGGCCAACACTGAAGCTTTCTTT. Its protein product is CASSQKPQANTEAFF.

This rearrangement joins TRBV6-6 to TRBJ1-3; TRBD1 might be the D (5 bases). Germline V lookup: CDR1 MNHNY, CDR2 SVGAGI (reference sequence). Trimming removed 8 bases at V and 0 bases at J, with 14 bases between. The CDR3 is 15 amino acids. The CDR3 region is CASGSDNYSGNTIYF. CDR3 DNA sequence: TGTGCCAGCGGATCGGACAACTACTCTGGAAACACCATATATTTT.

This chain joins TRBV11-2 and TRBJ1-4; TRBD1 matches 11 bases. The CDR3 runs to 16 residues. The trim removed 5 bases at V and 6 bases at J, leaving 8 bases unmatched. Germline CDR1 reads SGHAT; CDR2 reads FQNNGV. CDR3: CASSQLLGQGDEKLFF. In nucleotides, the CDR3 is TGTGCCAGCAGCCAACTTCTGGGACAGGGGGATGAAAAACTGTTTTTT.

V usage is TRBV9 and J usage is TRBJ2-7; D call uncertain. The CDR3 totals 14 residues. V shed 0 bases and J shed 0 bases, with 7 bases lying between them. Looked up from germline, CDR1 is SGDLS and CDR2 is YYNGEE. CDR3 nucleotides: TGTGCCAGCAGCGTAGTTTCCAACTCCTACGAGCAGTACTTC. Its protein is CASSVVSNSYEQYF.

The genes are TRBV7-8 and TRBJ2-5; 9 bases agree with TRBD1. CDR1 SGHVS and CDR2 FQNEAQ come from the germline V gene. J lost 1 base, V lost 2 bases, and 2 bases had no gene match. This CDR3 has 15 residues. The CDR3 here is CASSLNRGPQETQYF. In nucleotides, the CDR3 is TGTGCCAGCAGCTTAAACAGGGGGCCCCAAGAGACCCAGTACTTC.